This TCR beta chain was identified during a study of OX40 agonist ivuxolimab in advanced cancers. Overall study: A partial response was reached by three patients: one with hepatocellular carcinoma and two with cutaneous melanoma. Broader study findings: Some patients who did not respond also had low normalized T-cell clonal expansion.

Some clones are missing from TCRdb's copy, which holds only in-frame ones; the method was immunoSEQ multiplex PCR. The sample holds more than 80,000 clones, 75% to 95% seen once. V was clipped by 4 bases and J by 1 base, with 8 bases between them. CDR3 length equals 13 residues. About this clone itself: Its antigen is undetermined.

The clonotype was recovered from an adult with an advanced solid tumor such as melanoma, head and neck, liver or kidney cancer. This specimen consisted of CD4+ or CD8+ T cells sorted from blood, obtained in a trial of the OX40 agonist ivuxolimab. The chain carries TRBV5-3 and TRBJ2-5; no clear D. TRBV5-3 is an open reading frame, and its role is uncertain. The CDR3 sequence is CARSQRSQETQYF. Here the CDR3 DNA reads TGTGCCAGAAGCCAAAGATCCCAAGAGACCCAGTACTTC.